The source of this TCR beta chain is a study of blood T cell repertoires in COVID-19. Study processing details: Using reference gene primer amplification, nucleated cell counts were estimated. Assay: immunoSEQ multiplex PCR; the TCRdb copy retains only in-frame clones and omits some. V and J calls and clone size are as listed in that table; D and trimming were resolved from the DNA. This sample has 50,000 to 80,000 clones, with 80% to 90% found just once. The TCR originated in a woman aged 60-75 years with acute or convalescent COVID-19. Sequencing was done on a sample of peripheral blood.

CDR3 DNA: TGTGCCAGCAGCTTATCCACCGGGCGATCGGGAGGAAACACCATATATTTT. It codes for CASSLSTGRSGGNTIYF. The chain employs TRBV7-9 and TRBJ1-3; no clear D. Trimming took off 2 bases at V and 4 bases at J, with 18 bases between the two ends. CDR1 and CDR2 from the germline V gene are SEHNR and FQNEAQ (reference sequence). The CDR3 runs to 17 residues.